These 9 T cell receptor beta chains came from one sample sequenced in a study of CD4 T cell repertoires in COVID-19. This table comes from immunoSEQ multiplex PCR, and its TCRdb copy is limited to in-frame clones, with some not included. The repertoire holds approximately 24,000 clones, with approximately 93% as singletons. Sequencing was done directly on freshly isolated, uncultured memory T cells. The source material was circulating follicular helper CD4+ T cells (cTfh) from blood, sampled before the COVID-19 pandemic. The source of these receptors is a human donor who had COVID-19.

V and J are TRBV6-1 and TRBJ1-3; 8 bases fit TRBD1. V lost 6 bases and J lost 1; bases outside the gene matches: 5. The germline gives CDR1 MNHNS, CDR2 SASEGT. This CDR3 has 15 residues. The CDR3 here is CASRAQGASGNTIYF. The CDR3 region has the DNA TGTGCCAGCAGGGCCCAGGGGGCGTCTGGAAACACCATATATTTT.

The rearrangement joins TRBV4-1 to TRBJ1-1; 11 bases line up with TRBD1. V gave up 0 bases and J gave up 2 bases; unmatched junction bases: 8. The CDR3 length is 18 residues. Germline V CDR1 and CDR2: MGHRA, YSYEKL. CDR3 bases: TGCGCCAGCAGCCAAGAGCGGACAGGGGGCGCTTATAACACTGAAGCTTTCTTT. Translating it yields CASSQERTGGAYNTEAFF.

The V and J genes are TRBV7-8 and TRBJ2-2; D uncertain. The V gene's germline CDR1 is SGHVS and CDR2 FQNEAQ. V was shortened by 5 bases and J by 1 base, with 8 bases between the two germline ends. CDR3 length: 14 residues. CDR3 bases: TGTGCCAGCAGCCGCTCAGTGAACACCGGGGAGCTGTTTTTT. This translates into CASSRSVNTGELFF.

The chain is built from TRBV7-6 and TRBJ1-3; D is unclear. Trimming removed 3 bases from V and 2 bases from J, with 5 bases in between. CDR1 and CDR2 from the germline V gene are SGHVS and FNYEAQ. The CDR3 loop spans 13 amino acids. The CDR3 region is CASSFSPGNTIYF. For the CDR3, the DNA is TGTGCCAGCAGCTTCTCTCCTGGAAACACCATATATTTT. Full variable domain (missing parts from reference TRBV7-6 and TRBJ1-3): GAGVSQSPRYKVTKRGQDVALRCDPISGHVSLYWYRQALGQGPEFLTYFNYEAQQDKSGLPNDRFSAERPEGSISTLTIQRTEQRDSAMYRCASSFSPGNTIYFGEGSWLTVV.

This chain uses TRBV28 with TRBJ2-1; D call uncertain. Germline V gives CDR1 MDHEN, CDR2 SYDVKM. The V gene lost 6 bases and the J gene lost 0 bases, with 9 bases spanning the gap. This CDR3 has 14 residues. CDR3 sequence (DNA): TGTGCCAGCAGGAACCAGCGCTCCTACAATGAGCAGTTCTTC. It is translated as CASRNQRSYNEQFF.

This chain uses TRBV6-1 with TRBJ1-5; D not certain. The length of the CDR3 is 14 residues. The germline gives CDR1 MNHNS, CDR2 SASEGT. The CDR3 nucleotides read TGTGTGGCGGCGGGTGGGCTAAGCAATCAGCCCCAGCATTTT. Amino acids: CVAAGGLSNQPQHF.

The chain links TRBV10-2 to TRBJ2-7; 14 bases map to TRBD2. This CDR3 is built from 15 residues. Germline V lookup: CDR1 WSHSY, CDR2 SAAADI. V shed 10 bases, J shed 2 bases, and the junction held 7 bases outside the gene matches. The CDR3 DNA sequence: TGCGCCACTAGACTGGGACTAGCGGGGGCCTACGAGCAGTACTTC. Amino acid sequence: CATRLGLAGAYEQYF.

This clone showed up just a few times. The chain has TRBV6-1 and TRBJ1-3; TRBD1 is a possible D gene (5 bases). Trimming stripped 3 bases from V and 0 bases from J, with 9 bases between. The CDR3 loop spans 15 amino acids. CDR1 is MNHNS and CDR2 is SASEGT in the germline V gene. This CDR3 reads CASSDDSYSGNTIYF. In DNA form, the CDR3 reads TGTGCCAGCAGTGACGACAGTTACTCTGGAAACACCATATATTTT.

The rearrangement joins TRBV19 to TRBJ2-2; unclear D gene. With 3 bases removed from V and 7 bases from J, the gap between germline ends came to 15 bases. The CDR3 has 15 residues. Germline-derived CDR1 and CDR2 are LNHDA and SQIVND (reference sequence). The chain's CDR3 is CASSIGWLVSGELFF. The CDR3 DNA sequence: TGTGCCAGTAGTATCGGTTGGCTAGTTAGCGGGGAGCTGTTTTTT.